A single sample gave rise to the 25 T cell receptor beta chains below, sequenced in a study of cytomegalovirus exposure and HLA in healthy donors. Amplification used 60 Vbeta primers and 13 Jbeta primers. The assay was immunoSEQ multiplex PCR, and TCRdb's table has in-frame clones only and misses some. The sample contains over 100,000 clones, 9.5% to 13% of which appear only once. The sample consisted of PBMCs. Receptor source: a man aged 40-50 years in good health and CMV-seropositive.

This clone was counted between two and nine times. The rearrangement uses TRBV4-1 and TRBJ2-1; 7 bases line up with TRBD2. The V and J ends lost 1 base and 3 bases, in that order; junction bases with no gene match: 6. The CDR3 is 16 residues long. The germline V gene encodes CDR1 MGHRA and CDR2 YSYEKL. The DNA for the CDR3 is TGCGCCAGCAGCCAAGTGGGCGGGAGCCTCTACAATGAGCAGTTCTTC. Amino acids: CASSQVGGSLYNEQFF.

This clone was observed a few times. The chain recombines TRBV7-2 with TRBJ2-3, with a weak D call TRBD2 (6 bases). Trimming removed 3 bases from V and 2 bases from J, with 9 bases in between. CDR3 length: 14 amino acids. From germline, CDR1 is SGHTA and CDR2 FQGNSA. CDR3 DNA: TGTGCCAGCAGCTTTAGCGGCTACACAGATACGCAGTATTTT. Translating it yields CASSFSGYTDTQYF.

CDR3 sequence (DNA): TGTGCCAGCTCCTCGAATGAGCAGTTCTTC. This codes for CASSSNEQFF. V is TRBV7-6 and J is TRBJ2-1; no definite D call. The CDR3 covers 10 residues. In germline, CDR1 is SGHVS, CDR2 FNYEAQ. Trimming took off 8 bases at V and 7 bases at J, with 6 bases between the two ends. Full variable domain (rest looked up from reference TRBV7-6 and TRBJ2-1): GAGVSQSPRYKVTKRGQDVALRCDPISGHVSLYWYRQALGQGPEFLTYFNYEAQQDKSGLPNDRFSAERPEGSISTLTIQRTEQRDSAMYRCASSSNEQFFGPGTRLTVL.

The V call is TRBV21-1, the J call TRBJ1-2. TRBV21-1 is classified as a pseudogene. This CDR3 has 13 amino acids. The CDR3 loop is CASSKELGSGYTF. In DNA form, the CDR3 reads TGTGCCAGCAGCAAAGAGCTAGGTTCTGGCTACACCTTC.

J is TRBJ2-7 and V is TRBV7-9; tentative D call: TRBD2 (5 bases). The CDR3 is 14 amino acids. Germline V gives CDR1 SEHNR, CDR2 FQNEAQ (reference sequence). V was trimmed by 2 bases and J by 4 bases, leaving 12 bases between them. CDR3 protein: CASSLLRERYEQYF. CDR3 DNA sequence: TGTGCCAGCAGCTTATTGAGGGAGCGGTACGAGCAGTACTTC.

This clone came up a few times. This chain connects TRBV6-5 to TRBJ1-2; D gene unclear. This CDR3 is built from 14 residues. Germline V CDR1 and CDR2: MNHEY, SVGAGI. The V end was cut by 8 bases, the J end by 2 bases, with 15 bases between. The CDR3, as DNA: TGTGCCAGCCTTGGAGGTGCGGGGAACTATGGCTACACCTTC. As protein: CASLGGAGNYGYTF.

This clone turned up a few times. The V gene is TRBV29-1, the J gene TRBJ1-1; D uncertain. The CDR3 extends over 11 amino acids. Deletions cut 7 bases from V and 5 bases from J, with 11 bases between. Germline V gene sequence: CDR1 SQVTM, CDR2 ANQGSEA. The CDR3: CSAHMRTEAFF. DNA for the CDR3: TGCAGCGCTCATATGAGGACTGAAGCTTTCTTT.

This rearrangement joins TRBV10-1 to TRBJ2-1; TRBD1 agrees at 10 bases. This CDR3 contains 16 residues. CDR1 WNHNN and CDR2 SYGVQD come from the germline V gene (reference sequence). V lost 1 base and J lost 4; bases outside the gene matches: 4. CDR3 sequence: CASSEFRTGGYNEQFF. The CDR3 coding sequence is TGCGCCAGCAGTGAGTTCCGGACAGGGGGGTACAATGAGCAGTTCTTC.

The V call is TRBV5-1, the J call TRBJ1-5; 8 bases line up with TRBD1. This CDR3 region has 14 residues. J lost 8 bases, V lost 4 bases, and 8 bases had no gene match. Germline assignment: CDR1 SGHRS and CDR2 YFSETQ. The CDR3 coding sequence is TGCGCCAGCAGCCTGACAGGGGCCGATGAGCCCCAGCATTTT. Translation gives CASSLTGADEPQHF.

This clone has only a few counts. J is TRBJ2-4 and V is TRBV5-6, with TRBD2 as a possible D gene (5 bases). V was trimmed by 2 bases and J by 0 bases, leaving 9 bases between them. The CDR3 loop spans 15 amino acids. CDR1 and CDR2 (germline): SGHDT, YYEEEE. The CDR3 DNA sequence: TGTGCCAGCAGCTTCGGCGGGTTAGCCAAAAACATTCAGTACTTC. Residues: CASSFGGLAKNIQYF.

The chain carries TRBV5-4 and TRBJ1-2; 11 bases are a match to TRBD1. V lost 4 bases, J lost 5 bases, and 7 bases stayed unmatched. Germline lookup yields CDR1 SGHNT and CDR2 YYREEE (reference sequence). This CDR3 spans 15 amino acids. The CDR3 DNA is TGTGCCAGCAGCCCCCGGACAGGGGGCAGGTATGGCTACACCTTC. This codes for CASSPRTGGRYGYTF.

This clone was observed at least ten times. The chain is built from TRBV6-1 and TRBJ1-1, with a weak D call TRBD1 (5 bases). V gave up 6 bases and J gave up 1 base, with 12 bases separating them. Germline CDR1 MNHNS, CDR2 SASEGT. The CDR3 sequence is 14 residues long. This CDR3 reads CASRVGQPNTEAFF. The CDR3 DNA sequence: TGTGCCAGCAGGGTGGGGCAGCCGAACACTGAAGCTTTCTTT.

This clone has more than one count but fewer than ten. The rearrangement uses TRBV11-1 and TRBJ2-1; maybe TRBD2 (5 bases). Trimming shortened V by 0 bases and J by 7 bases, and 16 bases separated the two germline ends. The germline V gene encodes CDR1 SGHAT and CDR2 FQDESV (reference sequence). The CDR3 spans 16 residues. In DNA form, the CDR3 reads TGTGCCAGCAGCTTAGCAAAGGCGGACTTTCCGAATGAGCAGTTCTTC. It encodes CASSLAKADFPNEQFF.

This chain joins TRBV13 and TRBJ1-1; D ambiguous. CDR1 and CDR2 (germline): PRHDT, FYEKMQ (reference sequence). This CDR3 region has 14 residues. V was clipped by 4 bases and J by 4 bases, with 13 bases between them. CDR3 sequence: CASSSRRAGTEAFF. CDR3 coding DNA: TGTGCCAGCAGCTCCCGGAGGGCGGGCACTGAAGCTTTCTTT.

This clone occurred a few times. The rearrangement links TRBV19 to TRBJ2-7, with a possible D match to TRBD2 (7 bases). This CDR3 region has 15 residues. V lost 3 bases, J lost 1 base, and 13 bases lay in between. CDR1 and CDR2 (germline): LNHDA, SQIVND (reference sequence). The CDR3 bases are TGTGCCAGTAGTATCGCAGGGAGGGGGTCCTACGAGCAGTACTTC. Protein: CASSIAGRGSYEQYF.

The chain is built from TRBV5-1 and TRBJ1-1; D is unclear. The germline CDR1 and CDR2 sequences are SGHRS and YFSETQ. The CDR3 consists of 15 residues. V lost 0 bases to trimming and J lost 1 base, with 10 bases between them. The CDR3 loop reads CASSLGGLGNTEAFF. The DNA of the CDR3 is TGCGCCAGCAGCTTGGGTGGGCTCGGGAACACTGAAGCTTTCTTT.

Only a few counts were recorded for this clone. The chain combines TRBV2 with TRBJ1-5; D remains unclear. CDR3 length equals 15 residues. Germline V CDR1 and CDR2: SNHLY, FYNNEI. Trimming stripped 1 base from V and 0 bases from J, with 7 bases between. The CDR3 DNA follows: TGTGCCAGCAGTGAAGGGCAATATAGCAATCAGCCCCAGCATTTT. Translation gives CASSEGQYSNQPQHF.

The DNA of the CDR3 is TGTGCCAGCAGCTTAGCGAAGCGGGGGAGCACAGATACGCAGTATTTT. Its translation is CASSLAKRGSTDTQYF. The rearrangement joins TRBV7-2 to TRBJ2-3, with 8 bases fitting TRBD2. V was pared by 0 bases and J by 0 bases, with 2 bases of the junction left unmatched. The CDR3 is made up of 16 amino acids. CDR1 is SGHTA, CDR2 FQGNSA, per germline.

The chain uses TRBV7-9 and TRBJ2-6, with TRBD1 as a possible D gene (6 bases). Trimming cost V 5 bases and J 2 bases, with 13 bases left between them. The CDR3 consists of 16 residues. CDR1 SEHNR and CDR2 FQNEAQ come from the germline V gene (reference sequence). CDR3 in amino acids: CASSTRYRAGANVLTF. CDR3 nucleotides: TGTGCCAGCAGCACCCGATACAGGGCTGGGGCCAACGTCCTGACTTTC.

CDR3 region: CASSGLAVTDTQYF. The CDR3 DNA is TGTGCCAGCAGTGGCCTAGCCGTGACAGATACGCAGTATTTT. The V gene is TRBV25-1, the J gene TRBJ2-3, with a weak D call TRBD2 (5 bases). Trimming took off 4 bases at V and 3 bases at J, with 11 bases between the two ends. Germline assignment: CDR1 MGHDK and CDR2 SYGVNS. The CDR3 spans 14 residues. Filled out from reference TRBV25-1 and TRBJ2-3, the complete variable domain reads EADIYQTPRYLVIGTGKKITLECSQTMGHDKMYWYQQDPGMELHLIHYSYGVNSTEKGDLSSESTVSRIRTEHFPLTLESARPSHTSQYLCASSGLAVTDTQYFGPGTRLTVL.

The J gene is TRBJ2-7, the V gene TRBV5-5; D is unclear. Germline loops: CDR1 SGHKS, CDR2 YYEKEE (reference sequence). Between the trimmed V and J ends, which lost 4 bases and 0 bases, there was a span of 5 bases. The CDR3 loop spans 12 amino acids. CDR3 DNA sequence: TGTGCCAGCAGCCCCCGCTCCTACGAGCAGTACTTC. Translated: CASSPRSYEQYF.

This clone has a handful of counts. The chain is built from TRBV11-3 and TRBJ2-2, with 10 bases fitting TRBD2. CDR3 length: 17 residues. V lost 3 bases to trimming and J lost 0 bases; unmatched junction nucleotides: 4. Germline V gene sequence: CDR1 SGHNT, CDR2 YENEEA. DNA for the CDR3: TGTGCCAGCAGCTTTTCTAGCGGGGGAACGAACACCGGGGAGCTGTTTTTT. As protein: CASSFSSGGTNTGELFF.

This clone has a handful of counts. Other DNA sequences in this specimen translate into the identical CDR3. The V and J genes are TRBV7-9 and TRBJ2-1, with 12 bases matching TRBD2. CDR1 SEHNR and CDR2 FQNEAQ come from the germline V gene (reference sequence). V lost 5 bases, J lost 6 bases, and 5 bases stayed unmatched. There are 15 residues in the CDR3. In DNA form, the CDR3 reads TGTGCCAGCAGCCCCGGGACTAGCGGGTTCAATGAGCAGTTCTTC. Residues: CASSPGTSGFNEQFF.

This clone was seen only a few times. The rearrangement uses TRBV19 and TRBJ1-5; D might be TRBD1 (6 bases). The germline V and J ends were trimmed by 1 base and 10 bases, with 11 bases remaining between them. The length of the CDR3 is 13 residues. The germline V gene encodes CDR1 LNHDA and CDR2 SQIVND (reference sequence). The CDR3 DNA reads TGTGCCAGTAGTATAGTTGGACAGCCTCCCCAGCATTTT. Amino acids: CASSIVGQPPQHF.

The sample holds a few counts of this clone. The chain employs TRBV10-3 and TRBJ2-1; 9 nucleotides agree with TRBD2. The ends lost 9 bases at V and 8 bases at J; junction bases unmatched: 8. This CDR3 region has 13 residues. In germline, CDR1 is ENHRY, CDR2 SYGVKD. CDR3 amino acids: CAISLLAGDEQFF. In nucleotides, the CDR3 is TGTGCCATAAGTCTCTTAGCGGGAGATGAGCAGTTCTTC.